This T cell receptor (beta chain) was sequenced for a study of cytomegalovirus exposure and HLA in healthy donors. Study details: Early release data held 85 million or so unique TCRs from HLA-typed donors. Study-wide results and caveats: Follow-up analysis seemed to connect common viral pathogens with several of the most significant clusters identified. In a later analysis, most CMV-associated TCR beta chains appeared HLA-restricted. There were 164 TCR beta chains listed as cytomegalovirus-associated.

In regard to this clone: No antigen is known for it.

60 Vbeta and 13 Jbeta primers were used in PCR. The assay was immunoSEQ multiplex PCR, and TCRdb's table has in-frame clones only and misses some. The sample contains 80,000 to 100,000 clones, over 70% of which appear only once. Sequenced material: PBMCs. The receptor comes from a man aged 30-40 years in good health and CMV-seropositive.

The CDR3 loop reads CATQWEPGHGYTF. CDR3 in DNA: TGCGCCACCCAATGGGAGCCGGGCCATGGCTACACCTTC. The chain uses TRBV5-1 and TRBJ1-2, with D hard to call. The CDR3 is made up of 13 amino acids. Germline-derived CDR1 and CDR2 are SGHRS and YFSETQ. V dropped 9 bases and J dropped 6 bases, with 18 bases sitting between them. Combining the CDR3 with reference TRBV5-1 and TRBJ1-2 gives the whole variable domain KAGVTQTPRYLIKTRGQQVTLSCSPISGHRSVSWYQQTPGQGLQFLFEYFSETQRNKGNFPGRFSGRQFSNSRSEMNVSTLELGDSALYLCATQWEPGHGYTFGSGTRLTVV.